A selection of T cell receptor beta chains follows, all from one sample in a study of T cell changes during pregnancy in multiple sclerosis. Assay: immunoSEQ multiplex PCR; the TCRdb copy retains only in-frame clones and omits some. The table shows just under 65,000 clones, with 93% occurring only once. The sample was CD8+ T cells from peripheral blood mononuclear cells, taken in the second trimester of pregnancy. The receptor set was obtained from a female donor with multiple sclerosis, enrolled in a pregnancy study. The CDR3 runs from the conserved cysteine through the conserved F or W. The D gene is left open where the match is weak.

V gene: TRBV7-9; D gene: -; J gene: TRBJ1-1; CDR3 DNA: TGTGCCAGCAGCTTAGGACAGCTTAACACTGAAGCTTTCTTT; CDR3 protein: CASSLGQLNTEAFF
V gene: TRBV4-1; D gene: TRBD1; J gene: TRBJ1-6; CDR3 DNA: TGCGCCAGCAGCCAAGTGACAGGGGGGGGATCACCCCTCCACTTT; CDR3 protein: CASSQVTGGGSPLHF
V gene: TRBV9; D gene: TRBD1; J gene: TRBJ2-7; CDR3 DNA: TGTGCCAGCAGCGCATCCGGGACAGGGATCGAGCAGTACTTC; CDR3 protein: CASSASGTGIEQYF
V gene: TRBV5-1; D gene: TRBD1; J gene: TRBJ1-1; CDR3 DNA: TGCGCCAGCAGACCGCAGGGGGCGAACACTGAAGCTTTCTTT; CDR3 protein: CASRPQGANTEAFF
V gene: TRBV5-4; D gene: -; J gene: TRBJ2-7; CDR3 DNA: TGTGCCAGCAGCGTAATCCTCTATCGGCGGGACCGCTCCTACGAGCAGTACTTC; CDR3 protein: CASSVILYRRDRSYEQYF
V gene: TRBV9; D gene: -; J gene: TRBJ2-6; CDR3 DNA: TGTGCCAGCAGCGCCCGCGGGTCTGGGGCCAACGTCCTGACTTTC; CDR3 protein: CASSARGSGANVLTF
V gene: TRBV10-2; D gene: -; J gene: TRBJ2-1; CDR3 DNA: TGCGCCAGCAGTGAGTCGGGCGGGACCCACAATGAGCAGTTCTTC; CDR3 protein: CASSESGGTHNEQFF
V gene: TRBV27; D gene: TRBD1; J gene: TRBJ1-2; CDR3 DNA: TGTGCCAGCAGTTTTACAGGGGATAGTGGCTACACCTTC; CDR3 protein: CASSFTGDSGYTF
V gene: TRBV21-1; D gene: -; J gene: TRBJ1-2; CDR3 DNA: TGTGCCAGCAGCAATCTACAGGGGGCGTCTAACTATGGCTACACCTTC; CDR3 protein: CASSNLQGASNYGYTF
V gene: TRBV11-2; D gene: -; J gene: TRBJ2-1; CDR3 DNA: TGTGCCAGCAGCTTTCGGGATCAGATTTATGAGCAGTTCTTC; CDR3 protein: CASSFRDQIYEQFF
V gene: TRBV15; D gene: TRBD2; J gene: TRBJ2-3; CDR3 DNA: TGTGCCACCAGCAGGGTGCTAGCGGGAGTCTCAGATACGCAGTATTTT; CDR3 protein: CATSRVLAGVSDTQYF
V gene: TRBV5-1; D gene: -; J gene: TRBJ2-7; CDR3 DNA: TGCGCCAGCAGCTTGTGGGCCCTAACCTACGAGCAGTACTTC; CDR3 protein: CASSLWALTYEQYF
V gene: TRBV7-9; D gene: TRBD1; J gene: TRBJ2-5; CDR3 DNA: TGTGCCAGCAGCTTAGCGCGACAGGGACAGGAGACCCAGTACTTC; CDR3 protein: CASSLARQGQETQYF
V gene: TRBV28; D gene: -; J gene: TRBJ1-1; CDR3 DNA: TGTGCCAGCAGTTCCCCGCGGGGGGGACTCACTGAAGCTTTCTTT; CDR3 protein: CASSSPRGGLTEAFF
V gene: TRBV6-6; D gene: -; J gene: TRBJ2-7; CDR3 DNA: TGTGCCAGCAGTTACTCCGGGGGAACCTCGTCCTACGAGCAGTACTTC; CDR3 protein: CASSYSGGTSSYEQYF
V gene: TRBV5-1; D gene: -; J gene: TRBJ2-7; CDR3 DNA: TGCGCCAGCAGCCCTCGGACGGGGAGCTCCTACGAGCAGTACTTC; CDR3 protein: CASSPRTGSSYEQYF
V gene: TRBV28; D gene: -; J gene: TRBJ2-1; CDR3 DNA: TGTGCCAGCACTTCTAGCGCCACCTACAATGAGCAGTTCTTC; CDR3 protein: CASTSSATYNEQFF
V gene: TRBV5-4; D gene: TRBD2; J gene: TRBJ2-1; CDR3 DNA: TGTGCCAGCGGACAGACTAGCGGGTCCTACAATGAGCAGTTCTTC; CDR3 protein: CASGQTSGSYNEQFF
V gene: TRBV9; D gene: TRBD1; J gene: TRBJ2-7; CDR3 DNA: TGTGCCAGCAGCGCCTGGACAGGGGGGTACGAGCAGTACTTC; CDR3 protein: CASSAWTGGYEQYF
V gene: TRBV28; D gene: TRBD1; J gene: TRBJ1-3; CDR3 DNA: TGTGCCAGCAGTTTCGGGACAGCTGGAAACACCATATATTTT; CDR3 protein: CASSFGTAGNTIYF
V gene: TRBV4-1; D gene: -; J gene: TRBJ1-5; CDR3 DNA: TGCGCCAGCAGCCAATTCCAGGGTCGGCAGCCCCAGCATTTT; CDR3 protein: CASSQFQGRQPQHF
V gene: TRBV7-9; D gene: -; J gene: TRBJ1-5; CDR3 DNA: TGTGCCAGCAGCTTATCGGCATTAGGGGCGAGCGTTAAGCCCCAGCATTTT; CDR3 protein: CASSLSALGASVKPQHF
V gene: TRBV30; D gene: TRBD1; J gene: TRBJ2-5; CDR3 DNA: TGTGCCTGGAGTTCAGGGGGAGAGACCCAGTACTTC; CDR3 protein: CAWSSGGETQYF
V gene: TRBV27; D gene: TRBD1; J gene: TRBJ2-1; CDR3 DNA: TGTGCCAGCAGTGCAGGACAGGGGGCGTACAATGAGCAGTTCTTC; CDR3 protein: CASSAGQGAYNEQFF
V gene: TRBV19; D gene: -; J gene: TRBJ1-3; CDR3 DNA: TGTGCCAGTAGTATTACGGGAACCGGAAACACCATATATTTT; CDR3 protein: CASSITGTGNTIYF
V gene: TRBV4-1; D gene: -; J gene: TRBJ2-7; CDR3 DNA: TGCGCCAGCAGCTCCGGGGTCTCCTACGAGCAGTACTTC; CDR3 protein: CASSSGVSYEQYF
V gene: TRBV4-1; D gene: TRBD2; J gene: TRBJ2-7; CDR3 DNA: TGCGCCAGCAGCCAATCTGGGGCGGGAGGCTCCTACGAGCAGTACTTC; CDR3 protein: CASSQSGAGGSYEQYF
V gene: TRBV7-9; D gene: TRBD2; J gene: TRBJ2-5; CDR3 DNA: TGTGCCAGCAGCCCCCCACTAGCGGGCATGGGAGAGACCCAGTACTTC; CDR3 protein: CASSPPLAGMGETQYF
V gene: TRBV4-1; D gene: TRBD2; J gene: TRBJ2-1; CDR3 DNA: TGCGCCAGCAGCCAATCAGCGGGAGAGTGGATTAATGAGCAGTTCTTC; CDR3 protein: CASSQSAGEWINEQFF
V gene: TRBV19; D gene: -; J gene: TRBJ1-4; CDR3 DNA: TGTGCCAGTAGTATATTCCCCTCAGCAACTAATGAAAAACTGTTTTTT; CDR3 protein: CASSIFPSATNEKLFF
V gene: TRBV5-1; D gene: -; J gene: TRBJ2-7; CDR3 DNA: TGCGCCAGCAGCGGCTGGGTGGCAGGTACCTACGAGCAGTACTTC; CDR3 protein: CASSGWVAGTYEQYF
V gene: TRBV19; D gene: TRBD1; J gene: TRBJ1-2; CDR3 DNA: TGTGCCAGTAGTATGGGGACAGGGATGTACTATGGCTACACCTTC; CDR3 protein: CASSMGTGMYYGYTF
V gene: TRBV19; D gene: -; J gene: TRBJ2-2; CDR3 DNA: TGTGCCAGTAGTATTTCGGTGGAAGGGGCCGGGGAGCTGTTTTTT; CDR3 protein: CASSISVEGAGELFF
V gene: TRBV27; D gene: TRBD1; J gene: TRBJ2-7; CDR3 DNA: TGTGCCAGCAGTTCCTGGACAGGAGGATCCTACGAGCAGTACTTC; CDR3 protein: CASSSWTGGSYEQYF
V gene: TRBV5-4; D gene: TRBD2; J gene: TRBJ2-7; CDR3 DNA: TGTGCCAGCAGCTACTCGGGAGGCGCCTACGAGCAGTACTTC; CDR3 protein: CASSYSGGAYEQYF
V gene: TRBV4-3; D gene: -; J gene: TRBJ2-1; CDR3 DNA: TGCGCCAGCAGCCAAAAGCTAGCGCAGCGGGTCCATCCACCTACCTACAATGAGCAGTTCTTC; CDR3 protein: CASSQKLAQRVHPPTYNEQFF
V gene: TRBV11-1; D gene: TRBD2; J gene: TRBJ2-1; CDR3 DNA: TGTGCCAGCAGCTTGGGGCTAGCGGGCTACGACTACAATGAGCAGTTCTTC; CDR3 protein: CASSLGLAGYDYNEQFF
V gene: TRBV7-3; D gene: -; J gene: TRBJ2-2; CDR3 DNA: TGTGCCAGCAGCTTAATGTTAGCTGGGACAAATACCGGGGAGCTGTTTTTT; CDR3 protein: CASSLMLAGTNTGELFF
V gene: TRBV28; D gene: TRBD1; J gene: TRBJ2-3; CDR3 DNA: TGTGCCAGTACCCCTAGGGACAGGGGGAAAGATACGCAGTATTTT; CDR3 protein: CASTPRDRGKDTQYF
V gene: TRBV15; D gene: -; J gene: TRBJ1-2; CDR3 DNA: TGTGCCACCAGCAGAGATATGGGCATCTATGGCTACACCTTC; CDR3 protein: CATSRDMGIYGYTF